The 10 T cell receptor beta chains below come from one sample, sequenced in a study of patients and donors after allogeneic stem cell transplantation (dated by TCRdb to 2020 to 2022). The library was generated by RT-PCR. Reads for this sample came from a NextSeq 550. Using fastp trimming at Q25 and MiXCR clonotype assembly, TCRdb reanalyzed the public sequencing data and kept in-frame beta chains. Entries are consolidated by CDR3 protein sequence, retaining the most common genes and DNA. The sample records hundreds of thousands of distinct CDR3 sequences, roughly 17% of which are singletons. Around 7.9% of the sample goes to the ten largest clones. The sample was blood, either unsorted or a sorted T cell fraction (not recorded which). The origin of the receptors is a human donor who was either an allogeneic HSCT recipient or a stem cell or donor lymphocyte infusion donor (not recorded which). It is not recorded whose cells these are; they may come from a transplant donor.

This clonotype has only a few counts. V is TRBV4-1 and J is TRBJ2-3; no firm D call. The CDR3 is 15 residues long. Trimming left V 0 bases short and J 0 bases short, with 7 bases between. The germline gives CDR1 MGHRA, CDR2 YSYEKL. The CDR3 here is CASSQDRLSTDTQYF. CDR3 DNA sequence: TGCGCCAGCAGCCAAGATCGACTCAGCACAGATACGCAGTATTTT.

The chain employs TRBV12-3 or TRBV12-4 and TRBJ1-2; D call uncertain. This CDR3 is 11 amino acids long. Deletions cut 3 bases from V and 12 bases from J, with 11 bases between. This chain's CDR3 is CASSFWRWDTF. CDR3 nucleotide sequence: TGTGCCAGCAGTTTCTGGAGGTGGGACACCTTC.

In its sample, this clonotype was seen a few times. This sequence joins TRBV25-1 and TRBJ2-5, with D unclear. The germline V gene has CDR1 MGHDK and CDR2 SYGVNS. Trimming removed 6 bases from V and 0 bases from J, with 8 bases in between. The CDR3 runs to 13 residues. The CDR3 protein is CASSGHHQETQYF. As DNA, the CDR3 is TGTGCCAGCAGCGGTCACCACCAAGAGACCCAGTACTTC.

This rearrangement joins TRBV24-1 to TRBJ2-7, with D perhaps matching TRBD2 (5 bases). Deletions cut 5 bases from V and 6 bases from J, with 10 bases between. The CDR3 covers 12 residues. Germline V lookup: CDR1 KGHDR, CDR2 SFDVKD. The CDR3 sequence: CATSASGLEQYF. The CDR3 DNA sequence: TGTGCCACCAGTGCGAGCGGTCTCGAGCAGTACTTC.

In its sample, this clonotype was seen a few times. The chain combines TRBV20-1 with TRBJ2-5; 12 positions match TRBD1. This CDR3 spans 15 amino acids. Germline trimming cut 5 bases from V and 5 bases from J; bases unmatched to any gene: 9. Germline V gene data show CDR1 as DFQATT and CDR2 as SNEGSKA (reference sequence). The CDR3 spells CSAFSGTGGWETQYF. The CDR3 DNA reads TGCAGTGCTTTTTCCGGGACAGGGGGCTGGGAGACCCAGTACTTC.

The sample holds a few counts of this clonotype. The gene calls are TRBV5-1 and TRBJ2-5, with D unclear. Germline V CDR1 and CDR2: SGHRS, YFSETQ. The CDR3 contains 16 residues. The V end was cut by 5 bases, the J end by 2 bases, with 19 bases between. In DNA form, the CDR3 reads TGCGCCAGCAGATCAGACGCCCGCAAAACACAAGAGACCCAGTACTTC. Residues: CASRSDARKTQETQYF. Full variable domain (rest looked up from reference TRBV5-1 and TRBJ2-5): KAGVTQTPRYLIKTRGQQVTLSCSPISGHRSVSWYQQTPGQGLQFLFEYFSETQRNKGNFPGRFSGRQFSNSRSEMNVSTLELGDSALYLCASRSDARKTQETQYFGPGTRLLVL.

This clonotype was found a few times. One junction end does not reproduce the germline sequence, and a read error may be involved. This chain connects TRBV20-1 to TRBJ2-7; the match to TRBD2 covers 13 bases. This CDR3 is built from 14 residues. The germline V gene encodes CDR1 DFQATT and CDR2 SNEGSKA (reference sequence). The DNA of the CDR3 is TGCAGTGCCAGAGGGACTAGCGGGATCTACGAGCAGTACTTC. This codes for CSARGTSGIYEQYF.

The rearrangement joins TRBV20-1 to TRBJ1-1, with a possible D match to TRBD1 (6 bases). Trimming took 1 base from V and 2 from J, leaving 8 bases between them. This CDR3 contains 13 residues. Looked up from germline, CDR1 is DFQATT and CDR2 is SNEGSKA (reference sequence). In DNA, the CDR3 is TGCAGTGCTAGAGGGACAGTTAACACTGAAGCTTTCTTT. As protein: CSARGTVNTEAFF.

This clonotype was observed a few times. The chain links TRBV4-3 to TRBJ2-1, with D possibly being TRBD2 (6 bases). Germline CDR1 LGHNA, CDR2 YSLEER. There are 17 residues in the CDR3. The ends were cut back, 0 bases at V and 4 bases at J, with 16 bases in the middle. The CDR3: CASSQDRAGPDYNEQFF. The CDR3 DNA reads as TGCGCCAGCAGCCAAGATCGTGCGGGACCCGATTACAATGAGCAGTTCTTC.

The chain employs TRBV7-3 and TRBJ2-2; TRBD1 aligns across 10 bases. CDR3 length: 17 amino acids. Germline trimming cut 5 bases from V and 7 bases from J; bases unmatched to any gene: 13. In germline, CDR1 is SGHTA, CDR2 FQGTGA. The CDR3 nucleotides are TGTGCCAGCAGCAACAAAATCGGGACAGGGGTTATCGGGGAGCTGTTTTTT. Its translation: CASSNKIGTGVIGELFF.